A single sample gave rise to the 23 T cell receptor beta chains below, sequenced in a study of CD8 T cells in ankylosing spondylitis. TCRdb re-called the 5' RACE reads with MiXCR, one entry per CDR3 protein. The repertoire consists of a few hundred thousand distinct CDR3 sequences, with roughly 10% occurring once and the leading ten covering roughly a tenth. The sample was blood, either unsorted or a sorted T cell fraction (not recorded which). The receptors come from a female donor with ankylosing spondylitis or in good health (not recorded which).

In this sample, this clonotype turned up many times. The J gene is TRBJ2-5, the V gene TRBV12-5; tentative D call: TRBD1 (6 bases). The V end lost 7 bases, the J end lost 1 base, and 10 bases lay between the germline ends. The CDR3 spans 13 residues. Germline V CDR1 and CDR2: LGHNT, FRNRAP. CDR3 residues: CASAQGIQETQYF. In DNA form, the CDR3 reads TGTGCTAGTGCCCAGGGGATCCAAGAGACCCAGTACTTC.

This clonotype was recorded a few times. This chain connects TRBV30 to TRBJ2-1, with unresolved D. CDR3 size: 11 residues. V was trimmed by 3 bases and J by 3 bases, leaving 3 bases between them. The germline V gene has CDR1 GTSNPN and CDR2 SVGIG (reference sequence). The CDR3 loop is CAWSHYNEQFF. The CDR3 region has the DNA TGTGCCTGGAGCCACTACAATGAGCAGTTCTTC.

In its sample, this clonotype was seen many times. The V and J genes are TRBV5-1 and TRBJ1-2; TRBD1 might be the D (5 bases). V was shortened by 4 bases and J by 4 bases, with 17 bases between the two germline ends. This CDR3 contains 15 residues. Per germline, CDR1 SGHRS and CDR2 YFSETQ. The CDR3 is CASSPNSGGSYGYTF. DNA for the CDR3: TGCGCCAGCAGCCCTAATTCGGGGGGGAGCTATGGCTACACCTTC.

On this clonotype: This may be a read error, as it is one base from a much larger clone. The chain couples TRBV20-1 to TRBJ2-1, with TRBD2 identical over 14 bases. From germline, CDR1 is DFQATT and CDR2 SNEGSKA (reference sequence). This CDR3 has 16 residues. This chain's CDR3 is CCADGLAGGTYNEQFF. The DNA for the CDR3 is TGCTGTGCAGACGGACTAGCGGGAGGTACCTACAATGAGCAGTTCTTC.

Many counts were recorded for this clonotype. The V and J genes are TRBV29-1 and TRBJ2-2; D assignment may be TRBD1 or TRBD2 (6 bases each). Germline V gene sequence: CDR1 SQVTM, CDR2 ANQGSEA. The CDR3 is 15 residues long. Trimming stripped 3 bases from V and 5 bases from J, with 16 bases between. DNA for the CDR3: TGCAGCGTTGAGAGCAGGGGAGGAAGGACCGGGGAGCTGTTTTTT. This gives the protein CSVESRGGRTGELFF.

This clonotype was detected ten times or more. The rearrangement joins TRBV7-6 to TRBJ2-2, with 7 nucleotides matching TRBD1. This CDR3 region has 15 residues. Trimming cost V 3 bases and J 4 bases; bases outside gene matches: 5. Looked up from germline, CDR1 is SGHVS and CDR2 is FNYEAQ. CDR3 nucleotide sequence: TGTGCCAGCAGCTTCATACAGGGGAGCACCGGGGAGCTGTTTTTT. Translation gives CASSFIQGSTGELFF.

This clonotype was detected many times. The chain recombines TRBV6-1 with TRBJ2-2; the match to TRBD1 covers 10 bases. CDR1 is MNHNS and CDR2 is SASEGT in the germline V gene. The CDR3 is 14 amino acids. V was pared by 10 bases and J by 2 bases, with 4 bases of the junction left unmatched. DNA for the CDR3: TGTGCCACCGCGACAGGGGGCAACACCGGGGAGCTGTTTTTT. It specifies CATATGGNTGELFF.

A few counts support this clonotype. The chain has TRBV19 and TRBJ2-1, with 7 bases that match TRBD2. Germline CDR1 and CDR2: LNHDA and SQIVND (reference sequence). Trimming cost V 7 bases and J 6 bases; bases outside gene matches: 9. The CDR3 extends over 14 amino acids. The CDR3 nucleotides are TGTGCCAGTAACCTTCATTGGGGGGGCAATGAGCAGTTCTTC. This codes for CASNLHWGGNEQFF.

The rearrangement uses TRBV7-2 and TRBJ2-2; 9 bases align to TRBD1. Looked up from germline, CDR1 is SGHTA and CDR2 is FQGNSA. The V segment lost 5 bases and the J segment 4 bases; nucleotides outside the gene matches: 5. CDR3 size: 15 residues. CDR3 in amino acids: CASSLQGAVTGELFF. CDR3 coding DNA: TGTGCCAGCAGCCTACAGGGGGCGGTCACCGGGGAGCTGTTTTTT.

This chain uses TRBV7-9 with TRBJ2-5, with 7 positions matching TRBD2. The CDR3 runs 14 residues. Germline trimming cut 2 bases from V and 2 bases from J; bases unmatched to any gene: 2. Germline lookup yields CDR1 SEHNR and CDR2 FQNEAQ (reference sequence). The CDR3: CASSLRREQETQYF. The CDR3 coding sequence is TGTGCCAGCAGCTTAAGGCGGGAGCAAGAGACCCAGTACTTC.

This clonotype has at least ten counts. The genes are TRBV7-8 and TRBJ1-2; D is unresolved. Germline lookup yields CDR1 SGHVS and CDR2 FQNEAQ. Trimming left V 5 bases short and J 3 bases short, with 10 bases between. This CDR3 has 13 residues. DNA of the CDR3: TGTGCCAGCAGCCTAAACGTCGACTATGGCTACACCTTC. It yields the protein CASSLNVDYGYTF.

The CDR3 DNA reads as TGCAGTGCTAGAGGGGGACCGACGAACACTGAAGCTTTCTTT. It encodes CSARGGPTNTEAFF. This chain links TRBV20-1 with TRBJ1-1; perhaps TRBD1 as D (5 bases). Germline CDR1 reads DFQATT; CDR2 reads SNEGSKA (reference sequence). V lost 1 base and J lost 1, with 10 bases in between. There are 14 residues in the CDR3.

CDR3 nucleotide sequence: TGCAGTGCTAGAGACAGAGCTAGCACAGATACGCAGTATTTT. Encoded protein: CSARDRASTDTQYF. V gene TRBV20-1 combines with J gene TRBJ2-3; D is unresolved. The V gene lost 0 bases and the J gene lost 0 bases, with 7 bases spanning the gap. CDR1 is DFQATT and CDR2 is SNEGSKA in the germline V gene (reference sequence). The CDR3 covers 14 residues.

This clonotype showed up many times. This rearrangement joins TRBV28 to TRBJ1-6; possible D gene TRBD1, 6 bases. V was shortened by 7 bases and J by 5 bases, with 15 bases between the two germline ends. The CDR3 consists of 15 residues. Germline V CDR1 and CDR2: MDHEN, SYDVKM. This chain's CDR3 is CASTARGHNNSPLHF. The CDR3 region has the DNA TGTGCCAGCACCGCGAGGGGACATAATAATTCACCCCTCCACTTT.

The chain employs TRBV12-3 or TRBV12-4 and TRBJ1-5, with D unclear. The CDR3 totals 16 residues. Trimming pared 2 bases from V and 5 bases from J, leaving 16 bases between. Here the CDR3 reads CASSLRNAWEDQPQHF. As DNA, the CDR3 is TGTGCCAGCAGTTTAAGAAACGCCTGGGAGGATCAGCCCCAGCATTTT.

The chain has TRBV4-3 and TRBJ1-4; possible D gene TRBD1, 6 bases. Germline lookup yields CDR1 LGHNA and CDR2 YSLEER. The CDR3 is 16 residues long. The V and J ends lost 4 bases and 1 base respectively, with 13 bases between them. DNA for the CDR3: TGCGCCAGCAGCCTCGATACAGGGAGAACTAATGAAAAACTGTTTTTT. This gives the protein CASSLDTGRTNEKLFF.

This clonotype was counted at least ten times. This chain uses TRBV7-8 with TRBJ2-2; the D gene is possibly TRBD1 (6 bases). The CDR3 is 13 residues long. Trimming left V 5 bases short and J 6 bases short, with 10 bases between. Per the germline V gene, CDR1 is SGHVS and CDR2 is FQNEAQ. The CDR3 sequence: CASSPGGPGELFF. The CDR3 DNA sequence: TGTGCCAGCAGCCCTGGGGGCCCCGGGGAGCTGTTTTTT.

The V and J genes are TRBV7-3 and TRBJ2-2, with 7 bases that match TRBD1. V shed 7 bases and J 5 bases; nucleotides not matched to a gene: 10. CDR3 length: 15 residues. The V gene's germline CDR1 is SGHTA and CDR2 FQGTGA. The CDR3 here is CASTKDRVETGELFF. The CDR3 nucleotides read TGTGCCAGCACCAAAGACAGGGTAGAAACCGGGGAGCTGTTTTTT.

This clonotype was recorded many times. This rearrangement joins TRBV24-1 to TRBJ1-1; possibly TRBD1 for D (6 bases). Trimming stripped 3 bases from V and 11 bases from J, with 12 bases between. This CDR3 is 12 amino acids long. The germline CDR1 and CDR2 sequences are KGHDR and SFDVKD. The CDR3 coding sequence is TGTGCCACCAGTGATACCAACAGGGATGCTTTCTTT. Amino acid sequence: CATSDTNRDAFF.

This clonotype was seen a few times. The genes are TRBV6-5 and TRBJ2-7; 8 bases are a match to TRBD2. CDR1 and CDR2 (germline): MNHEY, SVGAGI. V dropped 0 bases and J dropped 0; count of bases not matched to a gene: 10. This CDR3 comprises 18 residues. CDR3 sequence: CASSYSLGAGVSSYEQYF. As DNA, the CDR3 is TGTGCCAGCAGTTACTCCCTAGGAGCGGGGGTTAGCTCCTACGAGCAGTACTTC.

In this sample, this clonotype turned up a few times. The chain employs TRBV28 and TRBJ2-2; 11 nucleotides match TRBD2. Trimming took 9 bases from V and 1 from J; bases not matched to a gene: 16. Germline loops: CDR1 MDHEN, CDR2 SYDVKM. This CDR3 comprises 19 residues. The CDR3 reads CASSPHSIGLAGNTGELFF. CDR3 in DNA: TGTGCCAGTTCCCCACATTCGATCGGACTAGCGGGGAACACCGGGGAGCTGTTTTTT.

This clonotype appeared many times. The chain links TRBV29-1 to TRBJ1-1; D is perhaps TRBD1 (5 bases). Trimming removed 7 bases from V and 5 bases from J, with 17 bases in between. This CDR3 is built from 13 residues. CDR1 SQVTM and CDR2 ANQGSEA come from the germline V gene. The CDR3 DNA reads TGCAGCGAAGCGCGGCAGGGTGGGACTGAAGCTTTCTTT. Translating gives CSEARQGGTEAFF.

The table lists this clonotype with many counts. The chain recombines TRBV5-1 with TRBJ2-1, with 11 nucleotides matching TRBD1. The trim removed 6 bases at V and 6 bases at J, leaving 2 bases unmatched. The CDR3 spans 13 residues. Per germline, CDR1 SGHRS and CDR2 YFSETQ. DNA for the CDR3: TGCGCCAGCACAGGGACAGGGGGCAATGAGCAGTTCTTC. It is translated as CASTGTGGNEQFF.